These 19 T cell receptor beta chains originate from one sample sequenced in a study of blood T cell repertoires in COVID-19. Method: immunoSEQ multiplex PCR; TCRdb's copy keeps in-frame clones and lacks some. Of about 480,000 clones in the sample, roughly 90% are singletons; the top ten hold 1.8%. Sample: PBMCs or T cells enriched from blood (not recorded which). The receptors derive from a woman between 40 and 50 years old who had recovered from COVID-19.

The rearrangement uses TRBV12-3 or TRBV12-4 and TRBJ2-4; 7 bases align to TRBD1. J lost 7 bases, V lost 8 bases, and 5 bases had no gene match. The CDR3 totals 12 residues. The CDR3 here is CASRGQRNIQYF. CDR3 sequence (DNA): TGTGCCAGCCGGGGACAGCGCAACATTCAGTACTTC.

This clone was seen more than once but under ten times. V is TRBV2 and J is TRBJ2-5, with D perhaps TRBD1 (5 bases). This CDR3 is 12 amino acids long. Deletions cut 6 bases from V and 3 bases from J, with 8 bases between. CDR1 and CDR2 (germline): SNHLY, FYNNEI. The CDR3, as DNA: TGTGCCAGCAGCCAGGGCAAAGAGACCCAGTACTTC. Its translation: CASSQGKETQYF.

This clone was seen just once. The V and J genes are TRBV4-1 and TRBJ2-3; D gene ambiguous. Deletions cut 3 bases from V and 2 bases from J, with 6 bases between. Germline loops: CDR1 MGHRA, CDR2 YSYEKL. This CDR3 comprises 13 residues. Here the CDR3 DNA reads TGCGCCAGCAGCCATCTGTACACAGATACGCAGTATTTT. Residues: CASSHLYTDTQYF.

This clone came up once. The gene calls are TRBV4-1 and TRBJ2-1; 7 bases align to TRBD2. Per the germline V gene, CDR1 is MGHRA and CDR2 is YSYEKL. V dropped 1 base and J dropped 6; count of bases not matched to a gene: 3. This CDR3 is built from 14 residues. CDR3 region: CASSQVASGNEQFF. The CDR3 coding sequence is TGCGCCAGCAGCCAAGTGGCTAGCGGCAATGAGCAGTTCTTC.

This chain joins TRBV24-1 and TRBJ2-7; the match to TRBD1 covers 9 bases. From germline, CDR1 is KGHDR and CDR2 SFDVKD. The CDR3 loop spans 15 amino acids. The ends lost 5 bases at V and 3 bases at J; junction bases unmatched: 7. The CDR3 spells CATSGGTGRGYEQYF. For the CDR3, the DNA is TGTGCCACCAGTGGTGGGACAGGGAGAGGCTACGAGCAGTACTTC.

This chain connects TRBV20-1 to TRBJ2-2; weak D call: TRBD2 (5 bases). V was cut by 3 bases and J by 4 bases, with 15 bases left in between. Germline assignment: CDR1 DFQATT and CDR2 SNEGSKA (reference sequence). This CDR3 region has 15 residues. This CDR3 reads CSASSHTAGTGELFF. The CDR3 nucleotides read TGCAGTGCTAGTAGCCACACCGCGGGCACCGGGGAGCTGTTTTTT.

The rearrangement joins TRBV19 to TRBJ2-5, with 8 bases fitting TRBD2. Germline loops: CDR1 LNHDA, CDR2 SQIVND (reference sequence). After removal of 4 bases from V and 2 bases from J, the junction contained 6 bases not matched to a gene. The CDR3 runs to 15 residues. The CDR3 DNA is TGTGCCAGTAGTACGTCGGGACTAGTTCAAGAGACCCAGTACTTC. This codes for CASSTSGLVQETQYF.

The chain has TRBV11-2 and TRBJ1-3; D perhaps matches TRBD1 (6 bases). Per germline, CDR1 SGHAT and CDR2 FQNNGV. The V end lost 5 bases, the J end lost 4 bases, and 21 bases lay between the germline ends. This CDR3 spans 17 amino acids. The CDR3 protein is CASSQRRTVSYGNTIYF. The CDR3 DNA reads TGTGCCAGCAGCCAACGACGGACAGTAAGCTACGGAAACACCATATATTTT.

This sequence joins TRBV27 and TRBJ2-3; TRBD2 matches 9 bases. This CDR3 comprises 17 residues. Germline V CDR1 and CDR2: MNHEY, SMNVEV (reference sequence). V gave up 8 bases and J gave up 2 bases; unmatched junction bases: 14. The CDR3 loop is CASSRVVIAGDTDTQYF. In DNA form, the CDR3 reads TGTGCCAGCTCACGAGTTGTGATAGCGGGAGACACAGATACGCAGTATTTT.

The CDR3 spells CASSYSDRGNGYTF. The CDR3 region has the DNA TGTGCCAGCAGCTATTCGGACAGGGGGAATGGCTACACCTTC. The chain combines TRBV7-9 with TRBJ1-2, with TRBD1 matching over 10 bases. The V gene end was trimmed by 4 bases and the J gene end by 6 bases; junction bases not matched to a gene: 5. The germline V gene encodes CDR1 SEHNR and CDR2 FQNEAQ (reference sequence). This CDR3 has 14 residues.

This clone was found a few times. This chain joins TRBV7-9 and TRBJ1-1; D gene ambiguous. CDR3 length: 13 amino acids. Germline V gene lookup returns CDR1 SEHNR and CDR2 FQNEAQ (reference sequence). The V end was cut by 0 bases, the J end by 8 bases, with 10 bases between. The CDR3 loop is CASSLAPPGEAFF. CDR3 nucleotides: TGTGCCAGCAGCTTAGCCCCCCCGGGGGAAGCTTTCTTT. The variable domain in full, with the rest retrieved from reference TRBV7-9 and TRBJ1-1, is DTGVSQNPRHKITKRGQNVTFRCDPISEHNRLYWYRQTLGQGPEFLTYFQNEAQLEKSRLLSDRFSAERPKGSFSTLEIQRTEQGDSAMYLCASSLAPPGEAFFGQGTRLTVV.

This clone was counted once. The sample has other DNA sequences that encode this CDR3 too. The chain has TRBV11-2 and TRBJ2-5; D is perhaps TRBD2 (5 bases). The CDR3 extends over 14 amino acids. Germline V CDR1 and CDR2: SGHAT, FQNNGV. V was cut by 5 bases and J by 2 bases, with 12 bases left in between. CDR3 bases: TGTGCCAGCAGCCCCAGACTAACGCAAGAGACCCAGTACTTC. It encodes CASSPRLTQETQYF.

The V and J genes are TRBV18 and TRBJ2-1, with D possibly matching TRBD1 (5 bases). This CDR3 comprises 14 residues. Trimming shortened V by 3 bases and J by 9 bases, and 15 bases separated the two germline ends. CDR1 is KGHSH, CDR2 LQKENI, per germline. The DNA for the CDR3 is TGTGCCAGCTCACCCCTAGGGCAGGGTGGTGAGCAGTTCTTC. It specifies CASSPLGQGGEQFF. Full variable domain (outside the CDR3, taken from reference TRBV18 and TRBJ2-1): NAGVMQNPRHLVRRRGQEARLRCSPMKGHSHVYWYRQLPEEGLKFMVYLQKENIIDESGMPKERFSAEFPKEGPSILRIQQVVRGDSAAYFCASSPLGQGGEQFFGPGTRLTVL.

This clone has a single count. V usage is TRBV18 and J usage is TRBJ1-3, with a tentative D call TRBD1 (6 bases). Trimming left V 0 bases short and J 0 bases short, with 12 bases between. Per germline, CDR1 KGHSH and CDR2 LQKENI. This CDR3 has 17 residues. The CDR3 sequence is CASSPPQGRSSGNTIYF. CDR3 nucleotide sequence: TGTGCCAGCTCACCACCCCAGGGGCGAAGCTCTGGAAACACCATATATTTT.

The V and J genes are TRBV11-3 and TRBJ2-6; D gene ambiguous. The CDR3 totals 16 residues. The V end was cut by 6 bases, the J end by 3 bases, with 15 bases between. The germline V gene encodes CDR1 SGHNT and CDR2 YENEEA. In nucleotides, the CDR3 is TGTGCCAGCAGTTACGACAACTTTGGTGGGGCCAACGTCCTGACTTTC. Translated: CASSYDNFGGANVLTF.

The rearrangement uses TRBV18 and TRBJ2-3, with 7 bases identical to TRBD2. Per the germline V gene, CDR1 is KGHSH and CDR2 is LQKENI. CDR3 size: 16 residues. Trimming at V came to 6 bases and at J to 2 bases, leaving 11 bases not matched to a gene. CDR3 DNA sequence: TGTGCCAGCTCCCGGCGGGAGTACACTACCACAGATACGCAGTATTTT. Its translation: CASSRREYTTTDTQYF. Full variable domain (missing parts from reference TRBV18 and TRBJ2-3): NAGVMQNPRHLVRRRGQEARLRCSPMKGHSHVYWYRQLPEEGLKFMVYLQKENIIDESGMPKERFSAEFPKEGPSILRIQQVVRGDSAAYFCASSRREYTTTDTQYFGPGTRLTVL.

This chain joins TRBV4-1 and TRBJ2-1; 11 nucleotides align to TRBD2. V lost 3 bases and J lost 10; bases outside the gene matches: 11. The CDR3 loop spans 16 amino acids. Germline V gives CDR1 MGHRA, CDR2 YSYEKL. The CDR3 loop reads CASSQEPGLAAFEQFF. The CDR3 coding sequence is TGCGCCAGCAGCCAGGAACCGGGACTAGCGGCGTTCGAGCAGTTCTTC.

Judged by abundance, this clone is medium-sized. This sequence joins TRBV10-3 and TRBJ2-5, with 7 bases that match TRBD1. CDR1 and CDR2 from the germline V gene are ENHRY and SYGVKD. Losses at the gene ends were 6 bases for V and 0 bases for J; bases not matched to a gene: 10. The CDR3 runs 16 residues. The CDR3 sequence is CAIRKDRVLDQETQYF. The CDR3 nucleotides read TGTGCCATCAGGAAAGACAGGGTTCTAGACCAAGAGACCCAGTACTTC.

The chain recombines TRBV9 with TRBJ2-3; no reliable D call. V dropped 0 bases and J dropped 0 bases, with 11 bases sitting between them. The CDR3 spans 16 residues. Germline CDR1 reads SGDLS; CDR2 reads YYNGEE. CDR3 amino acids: CASSVAPGSSTDTQYF. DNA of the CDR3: TGTGCCAGCAGCGTAGCTCCAGGATCTAGCACAGATACGCAGTATTTT.